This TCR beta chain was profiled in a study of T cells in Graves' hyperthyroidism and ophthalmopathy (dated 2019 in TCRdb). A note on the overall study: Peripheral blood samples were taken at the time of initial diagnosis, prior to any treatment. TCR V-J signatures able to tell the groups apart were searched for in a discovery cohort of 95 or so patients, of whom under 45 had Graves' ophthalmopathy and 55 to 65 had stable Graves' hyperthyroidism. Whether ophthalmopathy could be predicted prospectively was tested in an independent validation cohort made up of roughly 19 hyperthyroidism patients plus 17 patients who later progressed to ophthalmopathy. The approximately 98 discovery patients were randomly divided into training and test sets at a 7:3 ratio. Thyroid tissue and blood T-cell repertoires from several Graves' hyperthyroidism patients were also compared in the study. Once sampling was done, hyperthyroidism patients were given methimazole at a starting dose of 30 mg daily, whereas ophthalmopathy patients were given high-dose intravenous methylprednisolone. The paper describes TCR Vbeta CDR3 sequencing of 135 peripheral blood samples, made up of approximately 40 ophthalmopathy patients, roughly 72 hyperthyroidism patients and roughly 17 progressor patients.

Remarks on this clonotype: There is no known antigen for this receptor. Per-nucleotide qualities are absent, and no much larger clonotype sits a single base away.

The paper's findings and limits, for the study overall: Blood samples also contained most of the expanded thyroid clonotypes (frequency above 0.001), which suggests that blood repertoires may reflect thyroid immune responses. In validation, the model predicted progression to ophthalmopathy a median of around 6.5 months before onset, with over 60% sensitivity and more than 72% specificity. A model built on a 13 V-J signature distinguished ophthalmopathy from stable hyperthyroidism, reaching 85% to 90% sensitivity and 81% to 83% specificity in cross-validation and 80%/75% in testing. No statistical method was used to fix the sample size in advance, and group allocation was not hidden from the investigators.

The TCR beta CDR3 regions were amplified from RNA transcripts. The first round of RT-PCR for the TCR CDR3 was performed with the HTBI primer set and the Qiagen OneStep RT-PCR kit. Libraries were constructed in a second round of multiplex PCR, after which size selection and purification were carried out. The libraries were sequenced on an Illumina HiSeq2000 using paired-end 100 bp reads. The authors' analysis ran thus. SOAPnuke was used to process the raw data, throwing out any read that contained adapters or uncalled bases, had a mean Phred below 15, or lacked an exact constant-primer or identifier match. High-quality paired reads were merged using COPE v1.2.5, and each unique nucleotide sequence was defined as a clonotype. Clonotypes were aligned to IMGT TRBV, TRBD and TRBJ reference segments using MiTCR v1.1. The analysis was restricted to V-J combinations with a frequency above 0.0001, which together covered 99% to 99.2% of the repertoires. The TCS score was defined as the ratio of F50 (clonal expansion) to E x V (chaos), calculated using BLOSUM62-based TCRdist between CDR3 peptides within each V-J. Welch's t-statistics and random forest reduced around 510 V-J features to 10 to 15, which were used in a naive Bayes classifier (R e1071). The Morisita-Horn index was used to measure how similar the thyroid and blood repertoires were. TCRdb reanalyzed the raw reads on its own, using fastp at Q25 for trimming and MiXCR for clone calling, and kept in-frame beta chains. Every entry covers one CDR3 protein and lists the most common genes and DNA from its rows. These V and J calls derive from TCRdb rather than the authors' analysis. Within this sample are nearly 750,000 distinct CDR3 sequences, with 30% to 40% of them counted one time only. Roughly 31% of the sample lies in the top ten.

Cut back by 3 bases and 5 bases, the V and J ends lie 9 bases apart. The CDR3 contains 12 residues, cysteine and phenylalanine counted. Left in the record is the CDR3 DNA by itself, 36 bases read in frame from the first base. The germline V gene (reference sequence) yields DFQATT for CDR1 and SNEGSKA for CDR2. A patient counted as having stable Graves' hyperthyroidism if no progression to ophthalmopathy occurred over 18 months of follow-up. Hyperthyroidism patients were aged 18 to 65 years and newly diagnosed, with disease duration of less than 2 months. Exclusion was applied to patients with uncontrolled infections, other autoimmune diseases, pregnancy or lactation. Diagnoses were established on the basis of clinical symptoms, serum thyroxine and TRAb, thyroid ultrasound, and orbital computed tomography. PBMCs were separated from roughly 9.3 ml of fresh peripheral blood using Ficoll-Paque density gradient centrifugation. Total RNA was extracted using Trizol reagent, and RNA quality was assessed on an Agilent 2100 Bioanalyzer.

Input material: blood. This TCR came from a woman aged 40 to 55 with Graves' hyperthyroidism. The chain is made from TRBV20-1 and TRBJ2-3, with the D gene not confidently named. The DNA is TGCAGTGCTAGTAGAAGATTAGATACGCAGTATTTT. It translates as CSASRRLDTQYF.